This T cell receptor beta chain was recorded in a study of beta chain features in type 1 diabetes. The study reverse transcribed the entire isolated RNA, so it sequenced expressed TCRB transcripts. The repertoire was sequenced with immunoSEQ multiplex PCR; TCRdb's copy has only in-frame clones and lacks some. The table lists some 410,000 clones, about an eighth of them singletons. Germline V CDR1 and CDR2: KGHSH, LQKENI. The V end was cut by 4 bases, the J end by 4 bases, with 4 bases between. The CDR3 extends over 11 amino acids. V and J are TRBV18 and TRBJ2-5; D not resolved. What was sequenced was naive CD4+ T cells from blood. The sequence came from a woman younger than 30 in good health. The CDR3: CASSLGETQYF. CDR3 in DNA: TGTGCCAGCTCACTTGGAGAGACCCAGTACTTC.